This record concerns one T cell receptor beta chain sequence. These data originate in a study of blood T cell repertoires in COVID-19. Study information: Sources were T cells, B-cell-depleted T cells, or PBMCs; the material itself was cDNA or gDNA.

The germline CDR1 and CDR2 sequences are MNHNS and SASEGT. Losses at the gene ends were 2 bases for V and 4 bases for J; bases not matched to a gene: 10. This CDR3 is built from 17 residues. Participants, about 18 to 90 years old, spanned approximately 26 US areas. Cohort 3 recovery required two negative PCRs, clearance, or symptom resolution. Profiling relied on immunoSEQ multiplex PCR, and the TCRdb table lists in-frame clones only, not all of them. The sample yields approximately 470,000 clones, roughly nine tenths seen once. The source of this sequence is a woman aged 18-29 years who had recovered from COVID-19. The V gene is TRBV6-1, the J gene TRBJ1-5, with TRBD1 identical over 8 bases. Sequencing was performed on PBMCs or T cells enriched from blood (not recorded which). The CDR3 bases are TGTGCCAGCAGTGAATTCTCGACAGGGGTCCCTAATCAGCCCCAGCATTTT. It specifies CASSEFSTGVPNQPQHF.